Listed below are T cell receptor beta chains from one sample, sequenced in a study of blood T cell repertoires in COVID-19. Data came from immunoSEQ multiplex PCR; TCRdb stores just in-frame clones and leaves some out. Found here are 400,000 to 450,000 clones, around 90% of them singletons; the top ten hold about 0.91%. Sample: peripheral blood. These receptors were taken from a man aged 18 to 30 with COVID-19, enrolled during active disease. Both conserved end residues are part of each CDR3. A D gene is named only where the DNA matches it firmly. A row's size may be missing; if present it is once, few, many or a size class.

- - TRBJ2-3 13 TRBV29-1 CSVLRDSRDTQYF TGCAGCGTCCTACGGGACTCTCGGGATACGCAGTATTTT
- - TRBJ1-6 15 TRBV14 CASSHDSRYNSPLHF TGTGCCAGCAGCCATGACAGCCGCTATAATTCACCCCTCCACTTT
TRBD1 - TRBJ1-5 15 TRBV5-8 CASSLRTGGRQPQHF TGTGCCAGCAGCTTGCGGACAGGGGGCAGACAGCCCCAGCATTTT
- - TRBJ2-2 18 TRBV25-1 CASSDRAQQGSNTGELFF TGTGCCAGCAGTGACCGGGCCCAACAGGGTTCAAACACCGGGGAGCTGTTTTTT
TRBD1 - TRBJ2-3 15 TRBV18 CASSPTGGSTDTQYF TGTGCCAGCTCACCGACAGGGGGCAGCACAGATACGCAGTATTTT
- - TRBJ2-3 15 TRBV19 CASSSTQPGTRTQYF TGTGCCAGTAGTTCCACGCAGCCGGGAACCAGAACGCAGTATTTT
TRBD1 - TRBJ1-1 13 TRBV3-1/TRBV3-2 CASSRQGMGEAFF TGTGCCAGCAGCCGACAGGGGATGGGTGAAGCTTTCTTT
- few TRBJ1-1 13 TRBV18 CASSQGLETEAFF TGTGCCAGCTCACAGGGGTTGGAGACTGAAGCTTTCTTT
- - TRBJ1-1 13 TRBV20-1 CSASDPGGTEAFF TGCAGTGCTAGTGACCCGGGGGGCACTGAAGCTTTCTTT
TRBD1 - TRBJ2-3 13 TRBV27 CASRDRGADTQYF TGTGCCAGCAGGGACAGGGGAGCAGATACGCAGTATTTT
TRBD1 once TRBJ1-6 16 TRBV3-1/TRBV3-2 CASSRLQGTQNSPLHF TGTGCCAGCAGCAGACTACAGGGGACTCAAAATTCACCCCTCCACTTT
- - TRBJ2-2 16 TRBV10-3 CAIHQGQGPNTGELFF TGTGCCATCCATCAGGGGCAGGGTCCGAACACCGGGGAGCTGTTTTTT
TRBD2 - TRBJ2-7 13 TRBV6-5 CASAGVFFYEQYF TGTGCCAGCGCGGGAGTGTTTTTTTACGAGCAGTACTTC
TRBD1 - TRBJ1-6 15 TRBV3-1/TRBV3-2 CASSQMRGLDSPLHF TGTGCCAGCAGCCAAATGAGGGGGCTTGACTCACCCCTCCACTTT
- once TRBJ2-4 15 TRBV27 CASSWRGLPKNIQYF TGTGCCAGCAGTTGGAGGGGGCTCCCCAAAAACATTCAGTACTTC
- - TRBJ1-1 14 TRBV27 CASSLSPGTTEAFF TGTGCCAGCAGTTTATCGCCGGGGACTACTGAAGCTTTCTTT
- - TRBJ2-1 17 TRBV7-6 CASSLAGGPASYNEQFF TGTGCCAGCAGCTTAGCGGGGGGGCCAGCCTCCTACAATGAGCAGTTCTTC
TRBD1 - TRBJ1-2 17 TRBV27 CASSSRGQGPTIGGYTF TGTGCCAGCAGTTCCCGTGGACAGGGGCCGACAATTGGTGGCTACACCTTC
TRBD2 - TRBJ2-7 15 TRBV7-9 CASSQPTSEHYEQYF TGTGCCAGCAGCCAACCGACTAGCGAACACTACGAGCAGTACTTC
TRBD1 few TRBJ2-2 14 TRBV6-5 CASSWTGGTGELFF TGTGCCAGCAGTTGGACAGGGGGTACCGGGGAGCTGTTTTTT
- once TRBJ2-4 15 TRBV7-9 CASSPGEDSRDIQYF TGTGCCAGCAGCCCAGGCGAGGACAGTCGGGACATTCAGTACTTC
TRBD2 - TRBJ2-5 15 TRBV19 CASSDGTRRSETQYF TGTGCCAGTAGTGACGGGACTAGGAGGTCTGAGACCCAGTACTTC
TRBD1 few TRBJ1-2 15 TRBV7-9 CASSFTGGRGDGYTF TGTGCCAGCAGCTTCACAGGGGGCAGAGGAGATGGCTACACCTTC
- - TRBJ2-7 14 TRBV3-1/TRBV3-2 CASSQERGSDEQYF TGTGCCAGCAGCCAAGAACGCGGGTCCGACGAGCAGTACTTC
TRBD1 - TRBJ2-7 14 TRBV4-2 CASSQVGQGSEQYF TGTGCCAGCAGCCAAGTGGGACAGGGATCCGAGCAGTACTTC
TRBD1 - TRBJ1-5 18 TRBV5-8 CASSSIPGQVGVNQPQHF TGTGCCAGCAGCTCGATTCCGGGACAGGTCGGTGTCAATCAGCCCCAGCATTTT
TRBD1 - TRBJ2-7 13 TRBV28 CASSSGQADEQYF TGTGCCAGCAGTTCCGGACAGGCCGACGAGCAGTACTTC
- - TRBJ2-1 13 TRBV4-1 CASSLLNYNEQFF TGCGCCAGCAGCTTACTGAACTACAATGAGCAGTTCTTC